This T cell receptor beta chain was recorded in a study of T cell responses to AZD1222 COVID-19 vaccine. The table came from immunoSEQ multiplex PCR; TCRdb's copy has only in-frame clones and leaves some out. Among fewer than 150,000 clones listed, approximately 85% were seen once. The V gene's germline CDR1 is LNHNV and CDR2 YYDKDF (reference sequence). The CDR3 spans 15 residues. V was pared by 2 bases and J by 1 base, with 11 bases between. General study results and limits: Clonal diversity may have been underestimated in mostly white British donors. Spike-wide coverage was observed for vaccine-associated CD4 TCRs, with dominant responses at 160-218 and 743-854.

A note on this clone: The antigen is unknown.

The material was peripheral blood, obtained 28 days after the second AZD1222 dose. The TCR was taken from an adult who received the AZD1222 COVID-19 vaccine. This sequence joins TRBV15 and TRBJ1-2; no firm D call. The CDR3 nucleotides are TGTGCCACCAGCAGAAGGACGGCGTATAACTATGGCTACACCTTC. Encoded protein: CATSRRTAYNYGYTF.